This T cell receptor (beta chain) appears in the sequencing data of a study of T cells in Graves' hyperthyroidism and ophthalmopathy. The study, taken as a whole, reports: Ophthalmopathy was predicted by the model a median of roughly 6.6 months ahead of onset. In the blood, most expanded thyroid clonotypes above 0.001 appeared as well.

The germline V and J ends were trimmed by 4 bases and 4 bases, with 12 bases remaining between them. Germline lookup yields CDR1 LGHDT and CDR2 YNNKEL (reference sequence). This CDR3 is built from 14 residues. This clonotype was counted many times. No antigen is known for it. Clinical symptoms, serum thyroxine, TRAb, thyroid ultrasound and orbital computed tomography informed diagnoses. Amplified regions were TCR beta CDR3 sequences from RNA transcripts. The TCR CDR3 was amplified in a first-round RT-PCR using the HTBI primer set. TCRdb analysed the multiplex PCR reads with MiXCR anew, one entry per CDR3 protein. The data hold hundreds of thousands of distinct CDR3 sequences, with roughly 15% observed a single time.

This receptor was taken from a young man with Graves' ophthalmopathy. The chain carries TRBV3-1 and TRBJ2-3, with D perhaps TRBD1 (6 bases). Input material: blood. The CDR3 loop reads CASSLRQGPDTQYF. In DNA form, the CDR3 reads TGTGCCAGCAGCCTAAGGCAGGGGCCAGATACGCAGTATTTT.